The 27 T cell receptor beta chains presented below share a single source sample, sequenced in a study of T cell repertoires in aging, cancer and after chemotherapy. The template was genomic DNA from peripheral blood, not RNA. Multiplex touch-down PCR with TRB-A/B primers amplified rearranged V-D-J TRB sequences. Each CDR3 protein is one row after TCRdb ran MiXCR on the multiplex PCR reads. The sample lists about 550 distinct CDR3 sequences, approximately 32% seen once, with about 29% in the top ten. Specimen: blood. These receptors came from a human donor with a solid tumor.

This sequence joins TRBV6-2 or TRBV6-3 and TRBJ2-7; D unresolved. V was trimmed by 3 bases and J by 6 bases, leaving 9 bases between them. The CDR3 length is 12 residues. Germline CDR1 and CDR2: MNHEY and SVGEGT. The CDR3 spells CASSYGSLEQYF. In nucleotides, the CDR3 is TGTGCCAGCAGTTATGGTAGCCTCGAGCAGTACTTC.

The sample holds a few counts of this clonotype. The rearrangement links TRBV12-3 or TRBV12-4 to TRBJ2-7, with unresolved D. Deletions cut 2 bases from V and 2 bases from J, with 13 bases between. The CDR3 loop spans 15 amino acids. DNA of the CDR3: TGTGCCAGCAGTTTAACGACACTTCCCCCCTACGAGCAGTACTTC. This gives the protein CASSLTTLPPYEQYF.

This clonotype has more than one count but fewer than ten. The chain links TRBV20-1 to TRBJ1-5, with unresolved D. Trimming stripped 6 bases from V and 4 bases from J, with 25 bases between. The germline gives CDR1 DFQATT, CDR2 SNEGSKA (reference sequence). This CDR3 has 17 residues. For the CDR3, the DNA is TGCAGTGCGTCCTCACTCAAGGGTGTGGAGGTAAATCAGCCCCAGCATTTT. Translation gives CSASSLKGVEVNQPQHF.

By frequency in the sample, this clonotype is hyperexpanded. Here the CDR3 DNA reads TGTGCCAGCAGTTACTCGAAAGGTAACTATGGCTACACCTTC. It is translated as CASSYSKGNYGYTF. This rearrangement joins TRBV6-5 to TRBJ1-2, with unresolved D. Per the germline V gene, CDR1 is MNHEY and CDR2 is SVGAGI. The CDR3 extends over 14 amino acids. V was shortened by 0 bases and J by 1 base, with 6 bases between the two germline ends.

Only a few counts were recorded for this clonotype. This sequence joins TRBV24-1 and TRBJ2-3, with 11 bases matching TRBD1. Losses at the gene ends were 2 bases for V and 3 bases for J; bases not matched to a gene: 9. CDR1 and CDR2 from the germline V gene are KGHDR and SFDVKD. This CDR3 comprises 18 residues. CDR3 amino acids: CATSDSGPRDRGTDTQYF. CDR3 nucleotides: TGTGCCACCAGTGATTCCGGACCCCGGGACAGGGGGACAGATACGCAGTATTTT.

Within the sample, this clonotype is large. This sequence joins TRBV4-3 and TRBJ2-6; D is undetermined. The CDR3 runs 14 residues. With 1 base removed from V and 4 bases from J, the gap between germline ends came to 5 bases. Germline V lookup: CDR1 LGHNA, CDR2 YSLEER. CDR3 residues: CASSQVLGANVLTF. The CDR3 nucleotides are TGCGCCAGCAGCCAAGTCCTAGGGGCCAACGTCCTGACTTTC.

The chain uses TRBV4-3 and TRBJ2-1; 10 bases agree with TRBD2. The CDR3 runs to 15 residues. Unmatched junction bases numbered 3, after V lost 4 bases and J lost 3 bases. From germline, CDR1 is LGHNA and CDR2 YSLEER. The CDR3 sequence is CASSPGTSDYNEQFF. CDR3 DNA: TGCGCCAGCAGCCCTGGGACTAGCGACTACAATGAGCAGTTCTTC.

This clonotype qualifies as large. The chain is built from TRBV6-4 and TRBJ1-1, with D unclear. V lost 5 bases to trimming and J lost 5 bases, with 12 bases between them. The CDR3 has 13 residues. CDR1 is MRHNA, CDR2 SNTAGT, per germline. The CDR3 spells CASSNRPGTEAFF. CDR3 DNA: TGTGCCAGCAGTAACAGACCCGGGACTGAAGCTTTCTTT.

This clonotype is large by share. The chain recombines TRBV19 with TRBJ2-3, with D unresolved. CDR1 LNHDA and CDR2 SQIVND come from the germline V gene (reference sequence). The CDR3 has 14 amino acids. The V gene lost 5 bases and the J gene lost 1 base, with 10 bases spanning the gap. The chain's CDR3 is CASSPLSRTDTQYF. The CDR3 DNA is TGTGCCAGTAGTCCCCTGTCCCGCACAGATACGCAGTATTTT.

The chain joins TRBV19 to TRBJ1-6; tentative D call: TRBD1 (5 bases). The CDR3 loop spans 15 amino acids. Deletions cut 0 bases from V and 6 bases from J, with 9 bases between. Germline CDR1 is LNHDA and CDR2 is SQIVND (reference sequence). The DNA of the CDR3 is TGTGCCAGTAGTATAGAGGCAGACAGTAATTCACCCCTCCACTTT. This encodes CASSIEADSNSPLHF.

By share of the sample, this clonotype is large (0.1 to 1%). The chain links TRBV6-6 to TRBJ1-2, with a tentative D call TRBD1 (6 bases). With 6 bases removed from V and 8 bases from J, the gap between germline ends came to 10 bases. CDR1 MNHNY and CDR2 SVGAGI come from the germline V gene (reference sequence). The CDR3 is 11 residues long. The CDR3 DNA sequence: TGTGCCAGCAGAGCCGGGGGCGGCTACACCTTC. It is translated as CASRAGGGYTF.

Concerning this clonotype: Its ends do not fully match the called genes, so a read error is possible. The chain links TRBV10-2 to TRBJ2-1; D remains unclear. Germline V gene data show CDR1 as WSHSY and CDR2 as SAAADI. The CDR3 is 12 amino acids. The CDR3 region is CASSERLRQLAF. The CDR3 DNA follows: TGCGCCAGCAGTGAACGTCTCAGGCAACTCGCGTTC.

The J gene is TRBJ1-2, the V gene TRBV10-1, with D hard to call. Per the germline V gene, CDR1 is WNHNN and CDR2 is SYGVQD (reference sequence). V dropped 9 bases and J dropped 4 bases, with 9 bases sitting between them. The length of the CDR3 is 11 residues. The CDR3 nucleotides read TGCGCCAGTCTTAGAGGCTATGGCTACACCTTC. This encodes CASLRGYGYTF.

V is TRBV20-1 and J is TRBJ2-5, with 12 bases fitting TRBD2. The CDR3 has 17 amino acids. CDR1 and CDR2 (germline): DFQATT, SNEGSKA (reference sequence). Unmatched junction bases numbered 6, after V lost 1 base and J lost 0 bases. The CDR3 loop reads CSARGLAGAAYQETQYF. CDR3 coding DNA: TGCAGTGCTAGAGGACTAGCGGGGGCCGCGTACCAAGAGACCCAGTACTTC.

The chain carries TRBV7-2 and TRBJ2-5; 8 nucleotides align to TRBD2. Germline CDR1 and CDR2: SGHTA and FQGNSA. Trimming removed 5 bases from V and 4 bases from J; junction bases left unmatched: 9. The CDR3 length is 15 residues. The CDR3 DNA sequence: TGTGCCAGCAGCCCCCTCGGCGGGGGGTCAGAGACCCAGTACTTC. It translates to CASSPLGGGSETQYF.

This clonotype is labeled large (0.1 to 1%). The chain uses TRBV12-3 or TRBV12-4 and TRBJ2-5; the D gene could be TRBD1 or TRBD2 (5 bases each). The CDR3 extends over 12 amino acids. The ends were cut back, 6 bases at V and 6 bases at J, with 11 bases in the middle. CDR3 protein: CASRLGVQTQYF. CDR3 bases: TGTGCCAGCAGGTTGGGGGTACAGACCCAGTACTTC.

This sequence joins TRBV6-5 and TRBJ2-3, with D perhaps given as TRBD1 or TRBD2 (5 bases each). The CDR3 covers 16 residues. The V end was cut by 6 bases, the J end by 3 bases, with 19 bases between. Germline V gene sequence: CDR1 MNHEY, CDR2 SVGAGI. This chain's CDR3 is CASSQDLSGATDTQYF. Here the CDR3 DNA reads TGTGCCAGCAGCCAAGACCTCTCCGGGGCTACAGATACGCAGTATTTT.

The chain employs TRBV7-2 and TRBJ1-3, with D hard to call. The V end lost 5 bases, the J end lost 0 bases, and 11 bases lay between the germline ends. This CDR3 has 15 amino acids. The germline V gene has CDR1 SGHTA and CDR2 FQGNSA. CDR3 bases: TGTGCCAGCAGCGCTGCAAGTAGCTCTGGAAACACCATATATTTT. Translation: CASSAASSSGNTIYF.

Only a few counts were recorded for this clonotype. The chain carries TRBV18 and TRBJ2-1; possibly TRBD1 for D (7 bases). The CDR3 extends over 12 amino acids. Between the trimmed V and J ends, which lost 8 bases and 15 bases, there was a span of 20 bases. CDR1 is KGHSH and CDR2 is LQKENI in the germline V gene. Here the CDR3 DNA reads TGTGCCAGCACCCGGGGGCGAGGGGGCTGGTTCTTC. Translation: CASTRGRGGWFF.

This clonotype is categorized as large (0.1 to 1%). The junction shows a germline mismatch at one end, possibly a read error. This chain links TRBV13 with TRBJ2-7, with D maybe TRBD2 (5 bases). In germline, CDR1 is PRHDT, CDR2 FYEKMQ (reference sequence). The CDR3 sequence is 13 residues long. The CDR3 region has the DNA TGTGCCAGCAGCGTAGGGAGCTCCTACGAGCAGTACTTC. Its protein is CASSVGSSYEQYF.

This clonotype rates as large. The chain combines TRBV6-4 with TRBJ2-3, with D tentatively TRBD1 (5 bases). CDR1 and CDR2 from the germline V gene are MRHNA and SNTAGT. The V end lost 2 bases, the J end lost 1 base, and 13 bases lay between the germline ends. The CDR3 has 16 amino acids. The CDR3 bases are TGTGCCAGCAGTGACCAGGGTGTAGGCGGCACAGATACGCAGTATTTT. It is translated as CASSDQGVGGTDTQYF.

The rearrangement uses TRBV19 and TRBJ2-3; no reliable D call. The CDR3 extends over 12 amino acids. With 4 bases removed from V and 2 bases from J, the gap between germline ends came to 4 bases. Germline CDR1 reads LNHDA; CDR2 reads SQIVND (reference sequence). Written as DNA, the CDR3 is TGTGCCAGTAGTACCCCCACAGATACGCAGTATTTT. This encodes CASSTPTDTQYF.

This clonotype has a handful of counts. The chain combines TRBV5-4 with TRBJ2-7, with 8 bases identical to TRBD2. With V trimmed by 3 bases and J by 5 bases, 10 bases remained unmatched. The CDR3 extends over 15 amino acids. Germline V gene data show CDR1 as SGHNT and CDR2 as YYREEE (reference sequence). The CDR3 here is CASSSDGGGVHEQYF. The CDR3 coding sequence is TGTGCCAGCAGCTCGGACGGGGGGGGAGTTCACGAGCAGTACTTC.

This sequence joins TRBV7-9 and TRBJ2-1; 8 bases fit TRBD1. From germline, CDR1 is SEHNR and CDR2 FQNEAQ (reference sequence). J gave up 4 bases and V 5 bases, and 7 bases lay outside the gene matches. This CDR3 comprises 15 residues. CDR3 protein: CASSHRDRRYNEQFF. CDR3 nucleotide sequence: TGTGCCAGCAGCCATCGGGACAGGAGATACAATGAGCAGTTCTTC.

The chain joins TRBV5-4 to TRBJ2-3, with 8 positions matching TRBD1. CDR3 size: 14 residues. The J segment lost 3 bases and the V segment lost 1 base, leaving 1 base of the junction unmatched. Germline CDR1 and CDR2: SGHNT and YYREEE (reference sequence). The DNA of the CDR3 is TGTGCCAGCAGCTTGCAGGGGGCAACAGATACGCAGTATTTT. This codes for CASSLQGATDTQYF. The complete variable domain, with remaining parts taken from reference TRBV5-4 and TRBJ2-3, reads ETGVTQSPTHLIKTRGQQVTLRCSSQSGHNTVSWYQQALGQGPQFIFQYYREEENGRGNFPPRFSGLQFPNYSSELNVNALELDDSALYLCASSLQGATDTQYFGPGTRLTVL.

The V gene is TRBV6-5, the J gene TRBJ2-7, with 7 positions matching TRBD1. V lost 11 bases and J lost 2; bases outside the gene matches: 9. In germline, CDR1 is MNHEY, CDR2 SVGAGI. CDR3 length equals 13 residues. CDR3 region: CARLRDSPYEQYF. The CDR3 nucleotides are TGTGCCCGCCTAAGGGACAGTCCCTACGAGCAGTACTTC.

The chain joins TRBV6-1 to TRBJ2-6; 9 bases are shared with TRBD2. This CDR3 has 16 amino acids. CDR1 and CDR2 (germline): MNHNS, SASEGT. The V segment lost 2 bases and the J segment 2 bases; nucleotides outside the gene matches: 1. CDR3: CASSEIAGAGANVLTF. The CDR3 region has the DNA TGTGCCAGCAGTGAAATAGCGGGAGCTGGGGCCAACGTCCTGACTTTC.